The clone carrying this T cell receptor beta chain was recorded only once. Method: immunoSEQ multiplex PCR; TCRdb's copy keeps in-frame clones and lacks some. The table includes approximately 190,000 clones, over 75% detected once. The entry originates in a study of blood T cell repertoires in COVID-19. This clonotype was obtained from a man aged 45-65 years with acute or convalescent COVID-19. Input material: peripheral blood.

The CDR3 DNA reads TGTGCCAGCAGCTTAGATCATCGGGGAAACACTGAAGCTTTCTTT. As protein: CASSLDHRGNTEAFF. V usage is TRBV11-2 and J usage is TRBJ1-1, with no clear D. From germline, CDR1 is SGHAT and CDR2 FQNNGV. V was clipped by 0 bases and J by 2 bases, with 10 bases between them. This CDR3 is built from 15 residues.